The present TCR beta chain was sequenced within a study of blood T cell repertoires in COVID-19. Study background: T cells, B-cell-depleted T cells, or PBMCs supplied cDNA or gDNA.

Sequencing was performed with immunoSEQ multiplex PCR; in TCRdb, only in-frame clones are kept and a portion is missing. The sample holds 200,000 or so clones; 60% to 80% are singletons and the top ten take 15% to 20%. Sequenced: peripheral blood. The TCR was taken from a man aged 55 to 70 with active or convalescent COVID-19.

The CDR3 DNA reads TGCGCCAGCAGCCCACCGACAGGGAGCAACTATGGCTACACCTTC. Protein sequence: CASSPPTGSNYGYTF. V usage is TRBV5-1 and J usage is TRBJ1-2; 7 nucleotides match TRBD1. The junction had 8 bases not matched to a gene; V was cut back by 4 bases and J by 2 bases. The CDR3 loop spans 15 amino acids. Germline loops: CDR1 SGHRS, CDR2 YFSETQ.